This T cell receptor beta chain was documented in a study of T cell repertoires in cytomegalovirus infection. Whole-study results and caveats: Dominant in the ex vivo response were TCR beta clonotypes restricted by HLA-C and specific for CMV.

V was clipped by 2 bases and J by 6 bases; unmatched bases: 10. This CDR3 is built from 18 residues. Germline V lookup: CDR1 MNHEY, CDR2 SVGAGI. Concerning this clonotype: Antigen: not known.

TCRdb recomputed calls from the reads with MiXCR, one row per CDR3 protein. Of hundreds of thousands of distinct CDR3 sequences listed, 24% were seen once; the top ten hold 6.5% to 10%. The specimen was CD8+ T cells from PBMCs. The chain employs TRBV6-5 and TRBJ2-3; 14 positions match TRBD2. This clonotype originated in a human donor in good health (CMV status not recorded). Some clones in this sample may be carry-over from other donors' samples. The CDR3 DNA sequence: TGTGCCAGCAGTTACGCGGGGACTAGCGGGGGCCCCGGGGATACGCAGTATTTT. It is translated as CASSYAGTSGGPGDTQYF.